This entry concerns a single T cell receptor beta chain. Authors' analysis steps: Amplification with reference gene primers provided the estimates of nucleated cell counts. Method: immunoSEQ multiplex PCR; TCRdb's copy keeps in-frame clones and lacks some. The V and J calls and clone size were taken over from that table, and D and trimming were inferred from the DNA. The profile shows roughly 230,000 clones, 80% to 90% of them singletons. This sample is part of a study of blood T cell repertoires in COVID-19. Study context: Collection of acute and convalescent COVID-19 samples took place in the United States, Italy and Spain. PBMCs, B-cell-depleted T cells, or T cells provided the cDNA or gDNA that made up the material.

The CDR3 is 16 amino acids. The V gene end was trimmed by 3 bases and the J gene end by 1 base; junction bases not matched to a gene: 6. Germline CDR1 is SGHRS and CDR2 is YFSETQ. The TCR was taken from a middle-aged man with acute or convalescent COVID-19. V is TRBV5-1 and J is TRBJ1-1; TRBD1 aligns across 10 bases. The source material was peripheral blood. CDR3 sequence: CASSSGTGASNTEAFF. CDR3 bases: TGCGCCAGCAGCTCAGGGACAGGGGCTTCGAACACTGAAGCTTTCTTT.